This T cell receptor beta chain comes out of a study of technical replicates of blood from several donors (dated by TCRdb to 2017 to 2019). The library was built by means of the immunoSEQ multiplex PCR assay. Not all clones reach the TCRdb copy of this immuneACCESS table, which keeps in-frame sequences only. Checked studies attribute under half of the gap to unresolved V genes and leave the rest unexplained. In all, the sample holds more than 70,000 clones, and roughly 94% of those were seen once. About 0.27% of the sample belongs to the ten largest clones. The CDR3, from cysteine to phenylalanine, totals 16 residues. Only the CDR3 part of the read is kept: 48 bases, read in frame from the first base. At the junction V is shortened by 2 bases and J by 0 bases, with 12 bases in between. The germline V gene gives CDR1 as SGHTA and CDR2 as FQGNSA. To note about this clone: It lacks a known antigen. Within one base of it there is no much larger clone, and no base qualities were kept.

Sequenced: T cells isolated from PBMCs. The sequence joins TRBV7-2 to TRBJ2-3; the D gene remains uncertain. The sequence derives from a human donor in good health. The CDR3: CASSLNSPPSTDTQYF. The bases are TGTGCCAGCAGCTTAAACTCTCCTCCCAGCACAGATACGCAGTATTTT.